The 16 T cell receptor beta chains below were found in one sample sequenced in a study of cytomegalovirus exposure and HLA in healthy donors. PCR was performed using 60 Vbeta and 13 Jbeta primers. Sequenced by immunoSEQ multiplex PCR; TCRdb stores in-frame clones only, minus some. The sample yields under 250,000 clones, around 78% seen once. The sample comprised PBMCs. The receptors stem from a young man in good health and CMV-seronegative.

The chain carries TRBV4-2 and TRBJ2-7, with TRBD1 as a possible D gene (7 bases). Trimming removed 4 bases at V and 7 bases at J, with 14 bases between. CDR3 length: 13 amino acids. The germline V gene has CDR1 LGHNA and CDR2 YNFKEQ. The CDR3 nucleotides are TGTGCCAGCAGCCGCCTGACAGGGAGGGAGCAGTACTTC. Residues: CASSRLTGREQYF.

This chain connects TRBV29-1 to TRBJ2-7, with TRBD1 as a possible D gene (5 bases). The germline CDR1 and CDR2 sequences are SQVTM and ANQGSEA. The V gene lost 1 base and the J gene lost 4 bases, with 20 bases spanning the gap. The CDR3 contains 16 residues. The CDR3 bases are TGCAGCGTTGAAGGACCGGGCAGGGAAGGATCGTACGAGCAGTACTTC. Amino acids: CSVEGPGREGSYEQYF.

The CDR3 nucleotides read TGTGCCAGCAGACGTCAAGTCTTAGGAGGCACTGAAGCTTTCTTT. It codes for CASRRQVLGGTEAFF. The chain joins TRBV28 to TRBJ1-1; no reliable D call. Per the germline V gene, CDR1 is MDHEN and CDR2 is SYDVKM. This CDR3 region has 15 residues. The ends were cut back, 6 bases at V and 4 bases at J, with 18 bases in the middle.

The chain combines TRBV28 with TRBJ2-4; TRBD2 might be the D (5 bases). The CDR3 runs to 13 residues. Trimming shortened V by 6 bases and J by 6 bases, and 12 bases separated the two germline ends. Germline V gives CDR1 MDHEN, CDR2 SYDVKM. DNA for the CDR3: TGTGCCAGCAGGAAACCGGGATCAAACATTCAGTACTTC. The encoded protein is CASRKPGSNIQYF.

This clone came up a few times. The gene calls are TRBV2 and TRBJ1-4; possibly TRBD1 for D (5 bases). Trimming took 6 bases from V and 6 from J, leaving 8 bases between them. Germline CDR1 is SNHLY and CDR2 is FYNNEI. This CDR3 comprises 12 residues. CDR3: CASRPGDEKLFF. The CDR3 DNA reads as TGTGCCAGCAGACCGGGGGATGAAAAACTGTTTTTT. The whole variable domain, filled in from reference TRBV2 and TRBJ1-4, reads EPEVTQTPSHQVTQMGQEVILRCVPISNHLYFYWYRQILGQKVEFLVSFYNNEISEKSEIFDDQFSVERPDGSNFTLKIRSTKLEDSAMYFCASRPGDEKLFFGSGTQLSVL.

The gene calls are TRBV30 and TRBJ1-3, with a possible D match to TRBD1 (6 bases). CDR3 length: 14 amino acids. V was trimmed by 6 bases and J by 0 bases, leaving 12 bases between them. The germline V gene encodes CDR1 GTSNPN and CDR2 SVGIG (reference sequence). As DNA, the CDR3 is TGTGCCTGTAATGCAGGGGACTCTGGAAACACCATATATTTT. Translation gives CACNAGDSGNTIYF.

This sequence joins TRBV10-1 and TRBJ2-1; tentative D call: TRBD1 (6 bases). With 5 bases removed from V and 9 bases from J, the gap between germline ends came to 20 bases. The CDR3 runs 15 residues. In germline, CDR1 is WNHNN, CDR2 SYGVQD (reference sequence). The CDR3 DNA reads TGCGCCAGCAGTCCGGACAGAGCACGGTCGGGTGAGCAGTTCTTC. Protein sequence: CASSPDRARSGEQFF.

The chain employs TRBV7-9 and TRBJ2-1; a possible D gene is TRBD1 (5 bases). V was pared by 5 bases and J by 10 bases, with 18 bases between. The CDR3 is 14 amino acids. CDR1 and CDR2 (germline): SEHNR, FQNEAQ (reference sequence). CDR3 loop: CASSLLLGEKEQFF. The CDR3, as DNA: TGTGCCAGCAGCCTCCTGCTAGGGGAAAAAGAGCAGTTCTTC.

The chain uses TRBV5-1 and TRBJ1-6, with 12 bases aligning to TRBD1. Germline CDR1 and CDR2: SGHRS and YFSETQ. The CDR3 runs to 19 residues. Trimming took 5 bases from V and 4 from J; bases not matched to a gene: 13. The DNA for the CDR3 is TGCGCCAGCAGAACGGGGACAGGGGGCGAACGAAAATATAATTCACCCCTCCACTTT. It encodes CASRTGTGGERKYNSPLHF.

This clone has only a few counts. This chain connects TRBV6-1 to TRBJ2-7, with 7 bases identical to TRBD1. This CDR3 is built from 14 residues. J lost 3 bases, V lost 4 bases, and 6 bases had no gene match. Germline values: CDR1 MNHNS, CDR2 SASEGT. CDR3: CASSGDSPDYEQYF. Written as DNA, the CDR3 is TGTGCCAGCAGTGGGGACAGTCCCGACTACGAGCAGTACTTC.

The rearrangement joins TRBV6-4 to TRBJ2-6; tentative D call: TRBD1 (5 bases). CDR3 length: 15 amino acids. V dropped 0 bases and J dropped 2 bases, with 5 bases sitting between them. CDR1 and CDR2 (germline): MRHNA, SNTAGT. CDR3 sequence reads: CASSDSGAGANVLTF. CDR3 DNA sequence: TGTGCCAGCAGTGACTCAGGGGCTGGGGCCAACGTCCTGACTTTC.

The rearrangement joins TRBV19 to TRBJ2-6, with a tentative D call TRBD2 (6 bases). Deletions cut 6 bases from V and 0 bases from J, with 15 bases between. Germline V CDR1 and CDR2: LNHDA, SQIVND (reference sequence). The CDR3 extends over 17 amino acids. In DNA form, the CDR3 reads TGTGCCAGTAGGGGAAGGGACTCGGTCTCTGGGGCCAACGTCCTGACTTTC. Its protein is CASRGRDSVSGANVLTF.

V and J are TRBV19 and TRBJ2-7; D possibly corresponds to TRBD2 (6 bases). CDR1 LNHDA and CDR2 SQIVND come from the germline V gene (reference sequence). The length of the CDR3 is 13 residues. Trimming shortened V by 7 bases and J by 3 bases, and 13 bases separated the two germline ends. CDR3 nucleotide sequence: TGTGCCAGTAATGGGCTCGGGGGCTACGAGCAGTACTTC. Protein product: CASNGLGGYEQYF. The entire variable domain, with the rest obtained from reference TRBV19 and TRBJ2-7, is as follows: DGGITQSPKYLFRKEGQNVTLSCEQNLNHDAMYWYRQDPGQGLRLIYYSQIVNDFQKGDIAEGYSVSREKKESFPLTVTSAQKNPTAFYLCASNGLGGYEQYFGPGTRLTVT.

This chain links TRBV28 with TRBJ2-3; 8 bases are shared with TRBD1. This CDR3 spans 16 amino acids. The V and J ends lost 4 bases and 0 bases, in that order; junction bases with no gene match: 6. Looked up from germline, CDR1 is MDHEN and CDR2 is SYDVKM. The CDR3 loop reads CASSYAGGPSTDTQYF. CDR3 DNA: TGTGCCAGCAGTTATGCAGGGGGCCCGAGCACAGATACGCAGTATTTT.

The chain uses TRBV28 and TRBJ1-4; D not certain. V shed 5 bases and J shed 5 bases, with 3 bases lying between them. The V gene's germline CDR1 is MDHEN and CDR2 SYDVKM. The CDR3 contains 11 residues. The CDR3 loop reads CASSLNEKLFF. For the CDR3, the DNA is TGTGCCAGCAGTCTAAATGAAAAACTGTTTTTT.

The J gene is TRBJ2-7, the V gene TRBV10-3, with TRBD1 matching 9 bases. This CDR3 comprises 15 residues. The V gene end was trimmed by 3 bases and the J gene end by 3 bases; junction bases not matched to a gene: 6. Germline V gene data show CDR1 as ENHRY and CDR2 as SYGVKD. Here the CDR3 DNA reads TGTGCCATCAGTGATCCAGCGGGACAGGGCTACGAGCAGTACTTC. It is translated as CAISDPAGQGYEQYF.